These T cell receptor beta chains were read from a single sample in a study of beta chain features in type 1 diabetes. TCRdb keeps only in-frame clones here, not all; method: immunoSEQ multiplex PCR. This table has about 700,000 clones, 13% appearing once. Sequencing was carried out using naive CD4+ T cells from blood. The source of these receptors is a man aged 18 to 30 with type 1 diabetes. CDR3s include the opening cysteine and the closing phenylalanine or tryptophan. D genes are given only for firm matches. Some rows mark clone size as missing; the rest say once, few, many or name a class of expanded clone.

V gene,J gene,clone size,D gene,CDR3 DNA,CDR3 protein
TRBV7-7,TRBJ2-5,.,.,TGTGCTAGCAGCTTAGAGGGGAGGGAGACCCAGTACTTC,CASSLEGRETQYF
TRBV6-1,TRBJ2-5,.,TRBD1,TGTGCCAGCAGTGAAGCTCCAGGGGGAGAGACCCAGTACTTC,CASSEAPGGETQYF
TRBV7-9,TRBJ2-5,.,TRBD1,TGTGCCAGCAGCCTAGGACAGGTGGAAAAGACCCAGTACTTC,CASSLGQVEKTQYF
TRBV7-7,TRBJ2-1,few,.,TGTGCTAGCAGCTTAGGGGCAGGGGAGGCCTACAATGAGCAGTTCTTC,CASSLGAGEAYNEQFF
TRBV6-1,TRBJ1-2,.,.,TGTGCCAGCGCAGCTACCTATGGCTACACCTTC,CASAATYGYTF
TRBV4-1,TRBJ1-2,.,.,TGCGCCAGCAGCCCACAGGTTGCTAACTATGGCTACACCTTC,CASSPQVANYGYTF
TRBV4-2,TRBJ2-5,.,TRBD2,TGTGCCAGCAGCCAGCGGACTAGCGGGGGGGCCGAGTTAGAGACCCAGTACTTC,CASSQRTSGGAELETQYF
TRBV5-1,TRBJ1-5,few,.,TGCGCCAGCAGAGCCGGGTCGGGCGGTGATCAGCCCCAGCATTTT,CASRAGSGGDQPQHF
TRBV7-3,TRBJ1-6,.,.,TGTGCCAGCAGCCCGGTCCATAATTCACCCCTCCACTTT,CASSPVHNSPLHF
TRBV28,TRBJ1-5,.,.,TGTGCCAGCGGGGGAAGCAATCAGCCCCAGCATTTT,CASGGSNQPQHF
TRBV7-6,TRBJ2-5,.,TRBD1,TGTGCCAGCAGACCAGTTACCGACAGGGACCAAGAGACCCAGTACTTC,CASRPVTDRDQETQYF
TRBV12-5,TRBJ1-3,few,.,TGTGCTAGTGGTTTGGGGGATGACTCTGGAAACACCATATATTTT,CASGLGDDSGNTIYF
TRBV11-2,TRBJ2-7,few,.,TGTGCCAGCAGCCAAATGGCCCCAGTACTGGGGCGGCTCGAGCAGTACTTC,CASSQMAPVLGRLEQYF
TRBV30,TRBJ1-3,.,.,TGTGCCTGGGCCTCAAACTCTGGAAACACCATATATTTT,CAWASNSGNTIYF
TRBV15,TRBJ1-5,few,.,TGTGCCACCAGCAGAGATGCGAACCAGCCCCAGCATTTT,CATSRDANQPQHF
TRBV2,TRBJ2-3,few,TRBD2,TGTGCCAGCAGGACTAGCGGGGCCACAGATACGCAGTATTTT,CASRTSGATDTQYF
TRBV7-7,TRBJ2-1,.,TRBD1,TGTGCCAGCAGCCGAGACAGGGCTAATGAGCAGTTCTTC,CASSRDRANEQFF
TRBV5-1,TRBJ2-7,.,TRBD1,TGCGCCAGCAGCTCGGGACAGGGGATCTACGAGCAGTACTTC,CASSSGQGIYEQYF
TRBV6-1,TRBJ1-2,.,TRBD1,TGTGCCAGCAGCGGGACAGTCTATGGCTACACCTTC,CASSGTVYGYTF
TRBV28,TRBJ2-7,.,.,TGTGCCAGCTCAACCCCACCTCGGGAGCAGTACTTC,CASSTPPREQYF
TRBV5-1,TRBJ1-1,.,.,TGCGCCAGCGGGCCACAAGTAAACACTGAAGCTTTCTTT,CASGPQVNTEAFF
TRBV7-9,TRBJ1-6,few,.,TGTGCCAGCAGCTCATCAGCGAGCAGCACTCTGTCACCCCTCCACTTT,CASSSSASSTLSPLHF
TRBV29-1,TRBJ1-4,few,TRBD1,TGCAGTGGTACAGGGGACGCTAATGAAAAACTGTTTTTT,CSGTGDANEKLFF
TRBV5-6,TRBJ2-7,few,.,TGTGCCAGCAGCCTGAGGGGTCTCGAGGCCTACGAGCAGTACTTC,CASSLRGLEAYEQYF
TRBV7-2,TRBJ1-1,.,.,TGTGCCAGCAGCTTGCGGACAATGAACACTGAAGCTTTCTTT,CASSLRTMNTEAFF
TRBV14,TRBJ2-1,few,.,TGTGCCAGCAGCCAGCAGTGGTTGTCGGATTACAATGAGCAGTTCTTC,CASSQQWLSDYNEQFF
TRBV7-2,TRBJ2-3,few,.,TGTGCCAGCAGCATGACTAGTCCGCCCACAGATACGCAGTATTTT,CASSMTSPPTDTQYF
TRBV7-9,TRBJ1-4,.,TRBD1,TGTGCCAGCAGCCCTGGGACAGTGAATGAAAAACTGTTTTTT,CASSPGTVNEKLFF
TRBV7-2,TRBJ1-5,.,.,TGTGCCAGCAGTAACCTTGGTCAGGGAATGCCCCAGCATTTT,CASSNLGQGMPQHF
TRBV5-1,TRBJ2-3,.,.,TGCGCCAGCAGCCGCCAAGATACGCAGTATTTT,CASSRQDTQYF
TRBV10-3,TRBJ1-5,.,TRBD1,TGTGCCATCGGACAGGGAATTAGCAATCAGCCCCAGCATTTT,CAIGQGISNQPQHF
TRBV2,TRBJ2-1,few,TRBD2,TGTGCCAGCAGTGGACGGGGGGGCTCCAACAATGAGCAGTTCTTC,CASSGRGGSNNEQFF
TRBV7-2,TRBJ1-2,.,TRBD1,TGTGCCAGCAGCTTAGCAGAGGGGGCGGCCTATGGCTACACCTTC,CASSLAEGAAYGYTF
TRBV30,TRBJ1-2,few,.,TGTGCCTGGAGTCACGGGGGAGGAGACTATGGCTACACCTTC,CAWSHGGGDYGYTF
TRBV11-2,TRBJ2-2,.,TRBD1,TGTGCCAGCGGCGGACAGGGGAACACCGGGGAGCTGTTTTTT,CASGGQGNTGELFF
TRBV5-1,TRBJ2-7,.,.,TGCGCCAGCAGCTTGGGCCAGTACGAGCAGTACTTC,CASSLGQYEQYF
TRBV5-1,TRBJ2-7,.,.,TGCGCCAGCAGCTCGCCAGAGGCGGGGCGACCCTACGAGCAGTACTTC,CASSSPEAGRPYEQYF
TRBV4-1,TRBJ2-7,few,.,TGCGCCAGCAGCCAAGGGCAGAACTACCTCCTATCGGACGAGCAGTACTTC,CASSQGQNYLLSDEQYF
TRBV11-2,TRBJ2-5,.,.,TGTGCCAGCAGCCAGGAGACAGGTTCAAGTCGGGAGACCCAGTACTTC,CASSQETGSSRETQYF
TRBV28,TRBJ2-7,.,.,TGTGCCAGCCGACTTTACCTAGACTCCTACGAGCAGTACTTC,CASRLYLDSYEQYF